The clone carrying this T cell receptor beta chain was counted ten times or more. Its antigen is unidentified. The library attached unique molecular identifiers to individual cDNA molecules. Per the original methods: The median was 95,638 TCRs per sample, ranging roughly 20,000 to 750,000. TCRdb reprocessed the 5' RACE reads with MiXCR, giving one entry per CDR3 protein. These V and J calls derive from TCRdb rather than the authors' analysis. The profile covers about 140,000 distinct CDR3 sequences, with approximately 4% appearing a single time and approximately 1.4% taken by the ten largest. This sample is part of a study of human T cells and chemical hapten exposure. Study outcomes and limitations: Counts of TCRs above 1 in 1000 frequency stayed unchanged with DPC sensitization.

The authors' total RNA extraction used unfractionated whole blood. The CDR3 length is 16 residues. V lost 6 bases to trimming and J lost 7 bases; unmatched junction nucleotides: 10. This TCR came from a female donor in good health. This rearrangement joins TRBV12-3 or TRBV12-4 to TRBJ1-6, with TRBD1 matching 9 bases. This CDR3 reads CASRERPGTGNSPLHF. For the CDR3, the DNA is TGTGCCAGCAGAGAGAGACCCGGGACAGGGAATTCACCCCTCCACTTT.